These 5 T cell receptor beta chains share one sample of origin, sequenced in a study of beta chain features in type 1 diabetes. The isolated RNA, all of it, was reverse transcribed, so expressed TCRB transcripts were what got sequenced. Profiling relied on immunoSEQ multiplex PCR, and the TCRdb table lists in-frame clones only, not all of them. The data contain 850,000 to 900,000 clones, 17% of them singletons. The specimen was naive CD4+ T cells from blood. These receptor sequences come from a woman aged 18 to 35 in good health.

CDR3 amino acids: CASSLGDLTKNIQYF. CDR3 nucleotide sequence: TGTGCCAGCAGCTTAGGGGATCTTACCAAAAACATTCAGTACTTC. The rearrangement links TRBV7-9 to TRBJ2-4; unclear D gene. V was shortened by 1 base and J by 2 bases, with 9 bases between the two germline ends. Per the germline V gene, CDR1 is SEHNR and CDR2 is FQNEAQ (reference sequence). There are 15 residues in the CDR3. The entire variable domain, with the rest obtained from reference TRBV7-9 and TRBJ2-4, is as follows: DTGVSQNPRHKITKRGQNVTFRCDPISEHNRLYWYRQTLGQGPEFLTYFQNEAQLEKSRLLSDRFSAERPKGSFSTLEIQRTEQGDSAMYLCASSLGDLTKNIQYFGAGTRLSVL.

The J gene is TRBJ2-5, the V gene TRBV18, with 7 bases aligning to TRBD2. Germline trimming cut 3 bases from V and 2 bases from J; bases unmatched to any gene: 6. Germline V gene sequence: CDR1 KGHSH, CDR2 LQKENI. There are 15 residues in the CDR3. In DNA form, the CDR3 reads TGTGCCAGCTCACCGCTCCCAGCGGGACAAGAGACCCAGTACTTC. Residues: CASSPLPAGQETQYF. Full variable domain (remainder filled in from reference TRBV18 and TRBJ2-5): NAGVMQNPRHLVRRRGQEARLRCSPMKGHSHVYWYRQLPEEGLKFMVYLQKENIIDESGMPKERFSAEFPKEGPSILRIQQVVRGDSAAYFCASSPLPAGQETQYFGPGTRLLVL.

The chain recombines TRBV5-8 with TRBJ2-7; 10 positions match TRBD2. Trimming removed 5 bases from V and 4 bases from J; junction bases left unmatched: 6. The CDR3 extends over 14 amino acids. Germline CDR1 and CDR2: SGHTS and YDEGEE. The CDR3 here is CASRQREGGYEQYF. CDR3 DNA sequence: TGTGCCAGCAGACAGCGGGAGGGTGGGTACGAGCAGTACTTC.

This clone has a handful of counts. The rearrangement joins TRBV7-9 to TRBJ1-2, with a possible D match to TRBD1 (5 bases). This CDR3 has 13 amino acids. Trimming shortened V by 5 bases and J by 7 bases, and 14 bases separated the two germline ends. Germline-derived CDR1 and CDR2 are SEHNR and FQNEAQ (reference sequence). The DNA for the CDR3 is TGTGCCAGCAGCCAGGGAGGGGCCGGTGGCTACACCTTC. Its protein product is CASSQGGAGGYTF.

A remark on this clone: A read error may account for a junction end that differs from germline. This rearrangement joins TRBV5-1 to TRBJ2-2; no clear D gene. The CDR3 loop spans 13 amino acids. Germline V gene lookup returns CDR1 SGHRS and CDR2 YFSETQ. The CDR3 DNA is TGTGCCAGCAGCTCAGACCCGACCGGGGAGCTGTTTTTT. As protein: CASSSDPTGELFF. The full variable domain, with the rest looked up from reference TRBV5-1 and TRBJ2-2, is KAGVTQTPRYLIKTRGQQVTLSCSPISGHRSVSWYQQTPGQGLQFLFEYFSETQRNKGNFPGRFSGRQFSNSRSEMNVSTLELGDSALYLCASSSDPTGELFFGEGSRLTVL.